This T cell receptor beta chain was recovered during a study of OX40 agonist ivuxolimab in advanced cancers. As for the study in general: The study reported partial responses in three patients: one hepatocellular carcinoma, two cutaneous melanoma.

The repertoire was sequenced with immunoSEQ multiplex PCR; TCRdb's copy has only in-frame clones and lacks some. The table lists approximately 90,000 clones, 91% of them singletons. The CDR3 runs to 15 residues. Germline V gene lookup returns CDR1 MNHEY and CDR2 SVGAGI. V was shortened by 0 bases and J by 6 bases, with 12 bases between the two germline ends. The gene calls are TRBV6-5 and TRBJ2-1; the D gene could be TRBD1 or TRBD2 (6 bases each). Sequenced here: CD4+ or CD8+ T cells sorted from blood, sampled in a trial of the OX40 agonist ivuxolimab. This receptor was taken from an adult with an advanced solid tumor such as melanoma, head and neck, liver or kidney cancer. The CDR3 nucleotides read TGTGCCAGCAGTTACTCGGGGGGCAGGGGCAATGAGCAGTTCTTC. Its protein is CASSYSGGRGNEQFF.